These 21 T cell receptor beta chains came from one sample sequenced in a study of graft-versus-host responses after intestinal transplantation. TCRdb's copy holds only in-frame clones and misses some; the assay was immunoSEQ multiplex PCR. The table shows some 7,000 clones, with 20% to 30% occurring only once. This specimen was alloreactive CD4+ T cells from a mixed lymphocyte reaction culture, taken before intestinal transplant. Subset here: CFSE-low proliferating T cells sorted from approximately 6-day pre-transplant mixed lymphocyte reaction (GvH or HvG direction). All receptors come from a human patient who received an intestinal transplant.

This sequence joins TRBV2 and TRBJ1-5; no clear D. The V and J ends lost 6 bases and 5 bases respectively, with 14 bases between them. The CDR3 loop spans 14 amino acids. Looked up from germline, CDR1 is SNHLY and CDR2 is FYNNEI. In DNA form, the CDR3 reads TGTGCCAGCAGAATCCGAGGAGGTGATCAGCCCCAGCATTTT. This translates into CASRIRGGDQPQHF. The whole variable domain, filled in from reference TRBV2 and TRBJ1-5, reads EPEVTQTPSHQVTQMGQEVILRCVPISNHLYFYWYRQILGQKVEFLVSFYNNEISEKSEIFDDQFSVERPDGSNFTLKIRSTKLEDSAMYFCASRIRGGDQPQHFGDGTRLSIL.

V is TRBV6-7 and J is TRBJ2-1; 9 nucleotides agree with TRBD2. TRBV6-7 is labeled an ORF, and its function is uncertain. The CDR3 totals 17 residues. The trim removed 10 bases at V and 3 bases at J, leaving 16 bases unmatched. The CDR3 DNA is TGTGCCACCGAGGGGCTAGCGGGGAGTATAGGCTACAATGAGCAGTTCTTC. The encoded protein is CATEGLAGSIGYNEQFF.

In DNA form, the CDR3 reads TGCGCCAGCAACGTTGGACTAGCGGGATCCGGGGAGCTGTTTTTT. This encodes CASNVGLAGSGELFF. The chain joins TRBV5-1 to TRBJ2-2; 12 bases map to TRBD2. Germline CDR1 and CDR2: SGHRS and YFSETQ. The junction had 6 bases not matched to a gene; V was cut back by 6 bases and J by 6 bases. This CDR3 has 15 residues. The full variable domain, its missing parts supplied by reference TRBV5-1 and TRBJ2-2, is KAGVTQTPRYLIKTRGQQVTLSCSPISGHRSVSWYQQTPGQGLQFLFEYFSETQRNKGNFPGRFSGRQFSNSRSEMNVSTLELGDSALYLCASNVGLAGSGELFFGEGSRLTVL.

Only a few counts were recorded for this clone. The chain carries TRBV6-1 and TRBJ2-7; TRBD1 matches 9 bases. The CDR3 is 15 amino acids. In germline, CDR1 is MNHNS, CDR2 SASEGT. Germline trimming cut 6 bases from V and 1 base from J; bases unmatched to any gene: 7. CDR3 DNA sequence: TGTGCCAGCAGAGCAAGGGACAGGGCTTCCTACGAGCAGTACTTC. It is translated as CASRARDRASYEQYF.

There are a few counts of this clone. The V call is TRBV5-6, the J call TRBJ2-5, with D tentatively TRBD1 or TRBD2 (6 bases each). The CDR3 is 14 residues long. Germline CDR1 SGHDT, CDR2 YYEEEE. Trimming pared 1 base from V and 5 bases from J, leaving 12 bases between. CDR3 sequence: CASSLPGAGETQYF. CDR3 DNA sequence: TGTGCCAGCAGCTTGCCGGGGGCTGGGGAGACCCAGTACTTC.

The chain joins TRBV15 to TRBJ2-7; the D is unclear. The V gene's germline CDR1 is LNHNV and CDR2 YYDKDF (reference sequence). Trimming pared 0 bases from V and 2 bases from J, leaving 14 bases between. The CDR3 is 16 residues long. The CDR3 DNA reads as TGTGCCACCAGCAGAGATGGCGCAAACGGACCCTACGAGCAGTACTTC. Translating it yields CATSRDGANGPYEQYF.

The table lists this clone with a few counts. The V call is TRBV28, the J call TRBJ2-3; 8 nucleotides align to TRBD2. V was pared by 6 bases and J by 4 bases, with 12 bases of the junction left unmatched. This CDR3 is 16 amino acids long. Germline V gives CDR1 MDHEN, CDR2 SYDVKM. The CDR3 spells CASSPRLARLSDTQYF. The CDR3 DNA reads TGTGCCAGCAGCCCCCGACTAGCGCGACTCTCAGATACGCAGTATTTT.

As for this clone: A read error may explain this, as a much larger clone is one base away. Other nucleotide sequences from this sample produce the same CDR3. V usage is TRBV5-1 and J usage is TRBJ1-1, with 8 bases fitting TRBD1. Germline assignment: CDR1 SGHRS and CDR2 YFSETQ. This CDR3 contains 15 residues. CDR3 sequence: CASSLTSTGVTEAFF. CDR3 coding DNA: TGCGCCAGCAGCTTAACCTCGACAGGGGTCACTGAAGCCTTCTTT.

Details on this clone: The junction departs from the called germline gene at one end, perhaps through a read error. The chain joins TRBV29-1 to TRBJ2-2; 10 bases are a match to TRBD2. This CDR3 is built from 14 residues. Germline V gene data show CDR1 as SQVTM and CDR2 as ANQGSEA. As DNA, the CDR3 is TGCAGCGTTGGACTAGCGGGTTTGAACCGGGGAGCTGTTTTT. It translates to CSVGLAGLNRGAVF.

The chain has TRBV7-9 and TRBJ2-1; 9 nucleotides line up with TRBD1. The junction had 5 bases not matched to a gene; V was cut back by 5 bases and J by 3 bases. The length of the CDR3 is 15 residues. CDR1 SEHNR and CDR2 FQNEAQ come from the germline V gene (reference sequence). CDR3: CASSGDREFYNEQFF. The CDR3 nucleotides are TGTGCCAGCAGCGGGGACAGGGAGTTCTACAATGAGCAGTTCTTC.

The chain has TRBV6-5 and TRBJ1-2; TRBD1 might be the D (6 bases). CDR3 size: 15 residues. Trimming pared 6 bases from V and 2 bases from J, leaving 16 bases between. Germline loops: CDR1 MNHEY, CDR2 SVGAGI. The CDR3 DNA sequence: TGTGCCAGCAGGCCGGTAGGGGGGCTCAACTATGGCTACACCTTC. The encoded protein is CASRPVGGLNYGYTF.

The chain joins TRBV10-3 to TRBJ2-7, with D hard to call. V was clipped by 10 bases and J by 4 bases, with 20 bases between them. The germline CDR1 and CDR2 sequences are ENHRY and SYGVKD. The CDR3 contains 14 residues. The CDR3 protein is CATGPGHLGYEQYF. CDR3 nucleotide sequence: TGTGCCACCGGGCCGGGTCACCTGGGGTACGAGCAGTACTTC.

The V and J genes are TRBV10-1 and TRBJ2-5; D possibly corresponds to TRBD2 (6 bases). Germline V gives CDR1 WNHNN, CDR2 SYGVQD (reference sequence). The germline V and J ends were trimmed by 6 bases and 4 bases, with 24 bases remaining between them. The CDR3 spans 17 residues. This chain's CDR3 is CASSAAYTDYWAETQYF. As DNA, the CDR3 is TGCGCCAGCAGCGCCGCCTATACGGACTATTGGGCAGAGACCCAGTACTTC.

J is TRBJ2-7 and V is TRBV6-5, with a possible D match to TRBD2 (5 bases). The CDR3 runs to 15 residues. Trimming removed 6 bases from V and 2 bases from J, with 17 bases in between. Per the germline V gene, CDR1 is MNHEY and CDR2 is SVGAGI. CDR3 sequence reads: CASSLVFERTYEQYF. The CDR3 region has the DNA TGTGCCAGCAGCCTCGTATTCGAGCGGACCTACGAGCAGTACTTC.

This clone is classed as medium-sized. The chain recombines TRBV18 with TRBJ2-2, with D perhaps TRBD1 (6 bases). Germline-derived CDR1 and CDR2 are KGHSH and LQKENI. The V gene lost 2 bases and the J gene lost 7 bases, with 14 bases spanning the gap. This CDR3 spans 15 amino acids. CDR3 sequence: CASSPGGARNGELFF. The CDR3, as DNA: TGTGCCAGCTCACCAGGGGGCGCAAGGAACGGGGAGCTGTTTTTT.

This clone was counted a few times. V is TRBV6-4 and J is TRBJ1-1; perhaps TRBD1 as D (6 bases). Trimming cost V 5 bases and J 6 bases, with 16 bases left between them. CDR1 and CDR2 from the germline V gene are MRHNA and SNTAGT. The CDR3 is made up of 14 amino acids. The CDR3 DNA sequence: TGTGCCAGCAGTATCGAAGGGGGGGCCCCTGAAGCTTTCTTT. Protein sequence: CASSIEGGAPEAFF.

This clone ranks as medium-sized (0.01 to 0.1%). The chain uses TRBV7-2 and TRBJ1-2; D not certain. There are 14 residues in the CDR3. Germline lookup yields CDR1 SGHTA and CDR2 FQGNSA. V was clipped by 4 bases and J by 2 bases, with 11 bases between them. The CDR3 protein is CASSSISGNYGYTF. CDR3 bases: TGTGCCAGCAGCTCCATCTCAGGAAACTATGGCTACACCTTC.

The chain couples TRBV25-1 to TRBJ2-5; D is uncertain. Germline V lookup: CDR1 MGHDK, CDR2 SYGVNS. V dropped 4 bases and J dropped 2 bases, with 11 bases sitting between them. The CDR3 is 14 amino acids. CDR3 loop: CASSALDGQETQYF. The CDR3 DNA sequence: TGTGCCAGCAGTGCCCTTGATGGACAAGAGACCCAGTACTTC.

This clone appeared a few times. The chain uses TRBV30 and TRBJ1-5; TRBD1 is a possible D gene (5 bases). This CDR3 contains 15 residues. Germline loops: CDR1 GTSNPN, CDR2 SVGIG (reference sequence). V lost 0 bases and J lost 5, with 14 bases in between. CDR3 in amino acids: CAWSVTGARHQPQHF. Written as DNA, the CDR3 is TGTGCCTGGAGTGTAACCGGGGCCCGCCATCAGCCCCAGCATTTT.

The CDR3 region is CASSFGTAVGQPQHF. CDR3 nucleotide sequence: TGTGCCAGCTCTTTCGGGACAGCGGTCGGCCAGCCCCAGCATTTT. The chain uses TRBV18 and TRBJ1-5; 7 nucleotides match TRBD1. Looked up from germline, CDR1 is KGHSH and CDR2 is LQKENI. This CDR3 region has 15 residues. The V and J ends lost 6 bases and 7 bases, in that order; junction bases with no gene match: 12.

CDR3 DNA sequence: TGTGCCAGCAGCTTGGCCCCCGGGCAATGGGGCAATGAGCAGTTCTTC. Protein: CASSLAPGQWGNEQFF. V gene TRBV28 combines with J gene TRBJ2-1, with unresolved D. This CDR3 spans 16 amino acids. Germline CDR1 reads MDHEN; CDR2 reads SYDVKM. With 6 bases removed from V and 6 bases from J, the gap between germline ends came to 21 bases.